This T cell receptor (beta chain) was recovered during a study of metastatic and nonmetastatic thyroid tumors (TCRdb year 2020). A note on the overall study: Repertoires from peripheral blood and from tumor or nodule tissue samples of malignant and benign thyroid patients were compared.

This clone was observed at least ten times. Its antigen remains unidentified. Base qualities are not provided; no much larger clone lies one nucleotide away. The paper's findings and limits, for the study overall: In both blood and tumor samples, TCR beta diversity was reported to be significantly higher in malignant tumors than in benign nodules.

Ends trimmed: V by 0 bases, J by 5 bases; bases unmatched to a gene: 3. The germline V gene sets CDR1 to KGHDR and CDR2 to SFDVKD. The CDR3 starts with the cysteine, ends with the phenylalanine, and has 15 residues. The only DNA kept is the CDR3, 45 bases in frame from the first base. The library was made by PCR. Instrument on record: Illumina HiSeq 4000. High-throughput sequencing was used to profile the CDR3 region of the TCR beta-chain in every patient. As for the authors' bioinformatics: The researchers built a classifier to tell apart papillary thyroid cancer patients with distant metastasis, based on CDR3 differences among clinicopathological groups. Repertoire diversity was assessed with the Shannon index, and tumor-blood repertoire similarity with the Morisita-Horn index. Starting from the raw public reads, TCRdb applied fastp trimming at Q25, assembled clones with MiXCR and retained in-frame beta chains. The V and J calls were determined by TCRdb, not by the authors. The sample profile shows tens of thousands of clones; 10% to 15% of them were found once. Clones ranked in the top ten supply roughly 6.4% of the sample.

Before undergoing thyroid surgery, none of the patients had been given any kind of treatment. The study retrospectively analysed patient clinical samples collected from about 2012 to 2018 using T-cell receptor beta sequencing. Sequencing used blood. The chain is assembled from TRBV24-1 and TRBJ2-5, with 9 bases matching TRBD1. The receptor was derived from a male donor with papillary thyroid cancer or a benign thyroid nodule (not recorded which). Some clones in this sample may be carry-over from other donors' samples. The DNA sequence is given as TGTGCCACCAGTGATTTGACAGGGGGCGTGGAGACCCAGTACTTC. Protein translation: CATSDLTGGVETQYF.